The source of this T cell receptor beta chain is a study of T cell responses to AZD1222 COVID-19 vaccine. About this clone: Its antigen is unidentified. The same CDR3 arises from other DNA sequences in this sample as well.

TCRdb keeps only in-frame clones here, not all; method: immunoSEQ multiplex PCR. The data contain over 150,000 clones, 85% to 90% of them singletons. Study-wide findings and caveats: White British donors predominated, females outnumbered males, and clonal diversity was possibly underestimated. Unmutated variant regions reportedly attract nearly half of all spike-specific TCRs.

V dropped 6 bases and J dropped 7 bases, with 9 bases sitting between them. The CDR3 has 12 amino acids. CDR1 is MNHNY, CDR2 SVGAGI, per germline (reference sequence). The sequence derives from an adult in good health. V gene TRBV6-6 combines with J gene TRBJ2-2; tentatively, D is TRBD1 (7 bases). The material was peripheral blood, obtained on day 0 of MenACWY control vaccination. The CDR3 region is CASSQGGGELFF. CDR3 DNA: TGTGCCAGCAGCCAGGGGGGCGGGGAGCTGTTTTTT.